Sequencing of this TCR beta chain was carried out in a study of response to subunit inactivated influenza vaccine. Each CDR3 protein is one row after TCRdb ran MiXCR on the RT-PCR reads. This table holds fewer than 800,000 distinct CDR3 sequences, about a sixth found once. Points from the study as a whole: Few new T cells, the authors suggested, are recruited by each seasonal influenza vaccination.

Concerning this clonotype itself: What it binds is unknown.

Trimming shortened V by 4 bases and J by 9 bases, and 19 bases separated the two germline ends. This CDR3 is built from 15 residues. Per the germline V gene, CDR1 is MNHEY and CDR2 is SVGAGI. The specimen was PBMCs from blood, collected approximately 13 days after vaccination. The chain has TRBV6-5 and TRBJ1-5, with a tentative D call TRBD1 (5 bases). This TCR was sampled from a man in his forties or fifties who received an inactivated influenza vaccine. For the CDR3, the DNA is TGTGCCAGCAGTTCATCCCAGGGAGGGAGGAGGCCCCAGCATTTT. Protein: CASSSSQGGRRPQHF.